These 31 T cell receptor beta chains came from one sample sequenced in a study of blood T cell repertoires in COVID-19. Assay used: immunoSEQ multiplex PCR; TCRdb lists only in-frame clones, some missing. This sample has 100,000 or so clones, with approximately 91% found just once. Input material: peripheral blood. These receptors were collected from a woman aged 55-70 years with acute or convalescent COVID-19.

This clone was picked up a small number of times. V and J are TRBV4-1 and TRBJ2-7; 7 positions agree with TRBD2. V dropped 0 bases and J dropped 2; count of bases not matched to a gene: 4. Germline loops: CDR1 MGHRA, CDR2 YSYEKL. The CDR3 is made up of 15 amino acids. CDR3 in amino acids: CASSQEPSGAYEQYF. For the CDR3, the DNA is TGCGCCAGCAGCCAAGAACCTAGCGGCGCCTACGAGCAGTACTTC.

This sequence joins TRBV9 and TRBJ2-7; 7 bases map to TRBD2. Germline CDR1 and CDR2: SGDLS and YYNGEE. Losses at the gene ends were 0 bases for V and 2 bases for J; bases not matched to a gene: 2. This CDR3 comprises 14 residues. The CDR3 nucleotides are TGTGCCAGCAGCGTAGACGGACTAGCCTACGAGCAGTACTTC. As protein: CASSVDGLAYEQYF.

The rearrangement links TRBV19 to TRBJ2-5, with 11 positions matching TRBD2. This CDR3 has 16 amino acids. Germline V lookup: CDR1 LNHDA, CDR2 SQIVND (reference sequence). V shed 9 bases, J shed 0 bases, and the junction held 9 bases outside the gene matches. This CDR3 is CASTRTSGRYQETQYF. The CDR3 DNA sequence: TGTGCCAGCACGAGGACTAGCGGGCGGTACCAAGAGACCCAGTACTTC.

The gene calls are TRBV5-6 and TRBJ2-2; 7 bases match TRBD1. Looked up from germline, CDR1 is SGHDT and CDR2 is YYEEEE. This CDR3 is 17 amino acids long. V trimming: 6 bases; J trimming: 0 bases; junction bases outside the gene matches: 11. CDR3 in amino acids: CASTAWDSVPNTGELFF. The CDR3 DNA reads as TGTGCCAGCACCGCCTGGGACAGCGTACCGAACACCGGGGAGCTGTTTTTT.

The chain combines TRBV30 with TRBJ2-7, with 7 bases lining up with TRBD2. Germline trimming cut 0 bases from V and 2 bases from J; bases unmatched to any gene: 19. The CDR3 runs 19 residues. Germline V lookup: CDR1 GTSNPN, CDR2 SVGIG (reference sequence). CDR3 sequence (DNA): TGTGCCTGGAGTGTACGGGCTAGCGGACCAACCCGTAACGCCTACGAGCAGTACGTC. Protein product: CAWSVRASGPTRNAYEQYV.

The chain links TRBV3-1 (or the pseudogene TRBV3-2) to TRBJ2-5; 12 bases line up with TRBD2. The CDR3 sequence is 17 residues long. V trimming: 1 base; J trimming: 5 bases; junction bases outside the gene matches: 8. Germline V gives CDR1 LGHDT, CDR2 YNNKEL (reference sequence). The CDR3 here is CASSQGTSGTLGETQYF. The CDR3 coding sequence is TGTGCCAGCAGCCAAGGGACTAGCGGGACCCTCGGGGAGACCCAGTACTTC.

The J gene is TRBJ1-5, the V gene TRBV7-9; no clear D. The CDR3 covers 12 residues. CDR1 and CDR2 (germline): SEHNR, FQNEAQ (reference sequence). V lost 1 base and J lost 7, with 5 bases in between. As DNA, the CDR3 is TGTGCCAGCAGCTTAGGAGTCCAGCCCCAGCATTTT. It translates to CASSLGVQPQHF.

The genes are TRBV20-1 and TRBJ1-1, with 10 bases that match TRBD1. CDR3 length: 14 amino acids. The J segment lost 4 bases and the V segment lost 3 bases, leaving 5 bases of the junction unmatched. CDR1 and CDR2 (germline): DFQATT, SNEGSKA (reference sequence). The CDR3 nucleotides are TGCAGTGCTAGTGACAGGGGGCGGGCCACTGAAGCTTTCTTT. It is translated as CSASDRGRATEAFF.

The rearrangement joins TRBV3-1 (or the pseudogene TRBV3-2) to TRBJ1-3, with a tentative D call TRBD1 (6 bases). The CDR3 is made up of 15 amino acids. V lost 1 base to trimming and J lost 2 bases, with 9 bases between them. Germline loops: CDR1 LGHDT, CDR2 YNNKEL (reference sequence). The CDR3 spells CASSQATGPGNTIYF. CDR3 sequence (DNA): TGTGCCAGCAGCCAAGCGACAGGCCCTGGAAACACCATATATTTT.

This chain links TRBV19 with TRBJ2-3; 8 nucleotides align to TRBD1. The V gene's germline CDR1 is LNHDA and CDR2 SQIVND (reference sequence). CDR3 length: 14 residues. J lost 6 bases, V lost 6 bases, and 8 bases had no gene match. CDR3 in amino acids: CASSLQGVEDTQYF. For the CDR3, the DNA is TGTGCCAGTAGCTTACAGGGGGTTGAGGATACGCAGTATTTT.

The chain joins TRBV24-1 to TRBJ2-5; D is possibly TRBD2 (7 bases). The CDR3 is 16 residues long. Trimming removed 1 base at V and 4 bases at J, with 15 bases between. The germline V gene encodes CDR1 KGHDR and CDR2 SFDVKD. For the CDR3, the DNA is TGTGCCACCAGTGATTTTGGAGGCGGGGGCGGAGAGACCCAGTACTTC. Protein sequence: CATSDFGGGGGETQYF.

This clone was detected only once. In DNA, the CDR3 is TGTGCCAGCAGCCCTGGGTCGGCCGGAGATAGCACTGAAGCTTTCTTT. The encoded protein is CASSPGSAGDSTEAFF. V and J are TRBV11-3 and TRBJ1-1; D uncertain. The CDR3 consists of 16 residues. Looked up from germline, CDR1 is SGHNT and CDR2 is YENEEA. Trimming took 5 bases from V and 4 from J, leaving 20 bases between them.

This chain links TRBV18 with TRBJ1-1, with TRBD1 matching over 11 bases. CDR1 KGHSH and CDR2 LQKENI come from the germline V gene. V lost 6 bases and J lost 6; bases outside the gene matches: 6. The CDR3 is made up of 14 amino acids. The CDR3 nucleotides are TGTGCCAGCTCTCTAGGACAGGGGGCCTCTGAAGCTTTCTTT. Translating gives CASSLGQGASEAFF.

The genes are TRBV10-3 and TRBJ1-2; no firm D call. Per germline, CDR1 ENHRY and CDR2 SYGVKD. The CDR3 spans 13 residues. V dropped 1 base and J dropped 7 bases, with 10 bases sitting between them. CDR3 sequence: CAISELVTGGYTF. The CDR3 bases are TGTGCCATCAGTGAGTTAGTTACGGGTGGCTACACCTTC.

This clone has just a few counts. The chain uses TRBV14 and TRBJ1-6; D possibly corresponds to TRBD1 (5 bases). V was shortened by 1 base and J by 14 bases, with 12 bases between the two germline ends. CDR1 is SGHDN and CDR2 is FVKESK in the germline V gene. The length of the CDR3 is 13 residues. The CDR3, as DNA: TGTGCCAGCAGCCAAGCGATTGGAGGGGCCCTCCACTTT. Protein product: CASSQAIGGALHF.

The chain joins TRBV2 to TRBJ2-1; 7 nucleotides align to TRBD2. With V trimmed by 7 bases and J by 8 bases, 5 bases remained unmatched. The CDR3 has 12 amino acids. CDR1 is SNHLY, CDR2 FYNNEI, per germline. CDR3 coding DNA: TGTGCCAGCACCGTGGGGGGGGATGAGCAGTTCTTC. It encodes CASTVGGDEQFF.

This clone came up a few times. The chain recombines TRBV28 with TRBJ2-6; TRBD2 is a possible D gene (5 bases). This CDR3 has 16 residues. The germline V gene has CDR1 MDHEN and CDR2 SYDVKM. V shed 5 bases and J shed 2 bases, with 13 bases lying between them. The CDR3 region is CASSPNREAGANVLTF. In DNA form, the CDR3 reads TGTGCCAGCAGTCCCAATCGGGAAGCTGGGGCCAACGTCCTGACTTTC.

The rearrangement links TRBV5-1 to TRBJ1-3; D may be TRBD1 (5 bases). Germline V CDR1 and CDR2: SGHRS, YFSETQ. There are 14 residues in the CDR3. Trimming removed 5 bases from V and 8 bases from J, with 17 bases in between. In nucleotides, the CDR3 is TGCGCCAGCAGACCCAGTGGGGGGGTTCACACCATATATTTT. Translating gives CASRPSGGVHTIYF.

V usage is TRBV11-3 and J usage is TRBJ1-2; no clear D. Per the germline V gene, CDR1 is SGHNT and CDR2 is YENEEA. The germline V and J ends were trimmed by 0 bases and 5 bases, with 10 bases remaining between them. The CDR3 spans 14 residues. DNA for the CDR3: TGTGCCAGCAGCTTAGATACAGATCTTTATGGCTACACCTTC. Encoded protein: CASSLDTDLYGYTF.

V usage is TRBV5-1 and J usage is TRBJ1-1; TRBD1 matches 7 bases. CDR3 length equals 15 residues. Looked up from germline, CDR1 is SGHRS and CDR2 is YFSETQ. V lost 4 bases to trimming and J lost 0 bases; unmatched junction nucleotides: 6. The CDR3 bases are TGCGCCAGCAGCCCGGGACAGCCTTTGAACACTGAAGCTTTCTTT. The encoded protein is CASSPGQPLNTEAFF.

The V call is TRBV28, the J call TRBJ2-1, with a weak D call TRBD2 (5 bases). V was pared by 2 bases and J by 6 bases, with 14 bases between. The CDR3 consists of 15 residues. The germline CDR1 and CDR2 sequences are MDHEN and SYDVKM. CDR3 sequence: CASSLGGRVSNEQFF. The CDR3 DNA sequence: TGTGCCAGCAGTTTAGGCGGGCGGGTAAGCAATGAGCAGTTCTTC.

The chain employs TRBV19 and TRBJ2-1; the match to TRBD2 covers 13 bases. The CDR3 totals 18 residues. From germline, CDR1 is LNHDA and CDR2 SQIVND (reference sequence). With 4 bases clipped from V and 0 bases from J, the junction kept 6 bases outside the gene matches. The CDR3 region is CASSKRGTSGTSYNEQFF. In DNA, the CDR3 is TGTGCCAGTAGTAAAAGAGGGACTAGCGGGACCTCCTACAATGAGCAGTTCTTC.

CDR3 region: CASSLGRGSTEAFF. The DNA for the CDR3 is TGTGCCAGCAGCTTAGGCAGGGGGAGCACTGAAGCTTTCTTT. The rearrangement joins TRBV7-9 to TRBJ1-1; 7 bases agree with TRBD1. CDR1 and CDR2 from the germline V gene are SEHNR and FQNEAQ (reference sequence). V dropped 1 base and J dropped 4; count of bases not matched to a gene: 3. The CDR3 is 14 residues long.

The J gene is TRBJ1-2, the V gene TRBV27, with D possibly matching TRBD1 (5 bases). CDR3 length: 14 residues. CDR1 is MNHEY, CDR2 SMNVEV, per germline (reference sequence). V was cut by 8 bases and J by 0 bases, with 13 bases left in between. CDR3 region: CASGTRQSNYGYTF. The CDR3 region has the DNA TGTGCCAGCGGAACCCGACAGTCTAACTATGGCTACACCTTC.

The chain is built from TRBV14 and TRBJ2-3; D is unclear. The CDR3 sequence is 13 residues long. From germline, CDR1 is SGHDN and CDR2 FVKESK. With 4 bases removed from V and 4 bases from J, the gap between germline ends came to 9 bases. CDR3 residues: CASSPHIPDTQYF. As DNA, the CDR3 is TGTGCCAGCAGCCCCCACATTCCAGATACGCAGTATTTT.

This clone has just one count. This chain links TRBV12-3 or TRBV12-4 with TRBJ2-5; D is undetermined. The V and J ends lost 1 base and 5 bases respectively, with 5 bases between them. This CDR3 has 12 residues. CDR3 amino acids: CASSLERETQYF. The CDR3 nucleotides read TGTGCCAGCAGTTTAGAGAGGGAGACCCAGTACTTC.

V gene TRBV28 combines with J gene TRBJ2-7; 12 bases agree with TRBD1. This CDR3 is built from 16 residues. Germline CDR1 MDHEN, CDR2 SYDVKM. The trim removed 7 bases at V and 0 bases at J, leaving 7 bases unmatched. This CDR3 is CASISGTGGGSYEQYF. DNA for the CDR3: TGTGCCAGCATCAGCGGGACAGGGGGCGGCTCCTACGAGCAGTACTTC.

This clone turned up a few times. This rearrangement joins TRBV10-1 to TRBJ2-1; the match to TRBD2 covers 10 bases. Germline V lookup: CDR1 WNHNN, CDR2 SYGVQD (reference sequence). This CDR3 contains 15 residues. After removal of 0 bases from V and 8 bases from J, the junction contained 4 bases not matched to a gene. CDR3 sequence (DNA): TGCGCCAGCAGTGAGTCAGCGGGAGGGTTCGATGAGCAGTTCTTC. Protein: CASSESAGGFDEQFF.

V gene TRBV5-4 combines with J gene TRBJ2-3; 9 bases are shared with TRBD1. Losses at the gene ends were 2 bases for V and 0 bases for J; bases not matched to a gene: 1. The CDR3 is made up of 15 amino acids. Germline lookup yields CDR1 SGHNT and CDR2 YYREEE (reference sequence). CDR3 sequence: CASSFDRGSTDTQYF. The CDR3, as DNA: TGTGCCAGCAGCTTCGACAGGGGGAGCACAGATACGCAGTATTTT.

The chain carries TRBV3-1 (or the pseudogene TRBV3-2) and TRBJ2-1; a weak D match, TRBD2 (5 bases). Trimming shortened V by 3 bases and J by 4 bases, and 19 bases separated the two germline ends. This CDR3 comprises 17 residues. Germline loops: CDR1 LGHDT, CDR2 YNNKEL (reference sequence). The CDR3 sequence is CASSHPARRGSYNEQFF. CDR3 nucleotide sequence: TGTGCCAGCAGCCATCCCGCCCGGAGAGGGTCTTACAATGAGCAGTTCTTC.

The V and J genes are TRBV11-2 and TRBJ2-3, with TRBD2 matching over 10 bases. Germline-derived CDR1 and CDR2 are SGHAT and FQNNGV. The CDR3 covers 16 residues. Trimming took 1 base from V and 2 from J; bases not matched to a gene: 3. The CDR3 DNA reads TGTGCCAGCAGCTTAGGGGGACTAGCGAACACAGATACGCAGTATTTT. It yields the protein CASSLGGLANTDTQYF.